These 2 T cell receptor beta chains were all obtained from the same sample, sequenced in a study of cytomegalovirus exposure and HLA in healthy donors. The PCR had 60 Vbeta and 13 Jbeta primers. Libraries were prepared by immunoSEQ multiplex PCR; TCRdb keeps only in-frame clonotypes and omits some of them. The sample lists around 38,000 clones; roughly 64% were seen once. What was sequenced was PBMCs. The receptors stem from a man aged 50-60 years in good health and CMV-seropositive.

In this sample, this clone turned up a few times. The chain carries TRBV10-3 and TRBJ2-6; D may be TRBD1 (6 bases). Germline V lookup: CDR1 ENHRY, CDR2 SYGVKD. Trimming removed 4 bases from V and 0 bases from J, with 13 bases in between. CDR3 length: 17 residues. CDR3: CAISAEGHSSGANVLTF. CDR3 DNA: TGTGCCATCAGTGCTGAGGGACATAGCTCTGGGGCCAACGTCCTGACTTTC.

This rearrangement joins TRBV2 to TRBJ2-3; D possibly corresponds to TRBD2 (6 bases). The CDR3 is made up of 14 amino acids. CDR1 is SNHLY, CDR2 FYNNEI, per germline. V was pared by 6 bases and J by 2 bases, with 12 bases between. CDR3 in amino acids: CASRLGGATDTQYF. The CDR3 nucleotides are TGTGCCAGCAGGTTAGGAGGGGCCACAGATACGCAGTATTTT.